The 10 T cell receptor beta chains in this list originate from one sample, sequenced in a study of post-analysis software for immune sequencing data. Study observations and caveats: TRBV segments more frequent in patients than in controls numbered five and included TRBV5-6, TRBV5-1 and TRBV20-1.

cDNA libraries of TCR beta carried unique molecular identifiers. TCRdb ran MiXCR on the PCR reads and lists one entry per CDR3 protein. The top ten clones hold approximately 4.4% of a sample with roughly 800,000 distinct CDR3 sequences, approximately 57% of them seen once. No cognate antigen is known for these TCRs. The specimen sequenced was blood. The origin of the receptors is a girl aged 5-17 years with multiple sclerosis.

DNA of the CDR3: TGTGCCAGCAGCTTAGCGCCGGGGGCCGAGGCCGCCTATGGCTACACCTTC. It specifies CASSLAPGAEAAYGYTF. The chain employs TRBV7-2 and TRBJ1-2; D might be TRBD1 (6 bases). The V gene lost 0 bases and the J gene lost 4 bases, with 18 bases spanning the gap. CDR3 length equals 17 residues. Germline values: CDR1 SGHTA, CDR2 FQGNSA.

The V and J genes are TRBV29-1 and TRBJ2-7; 13 bases agree with TRBD2. This CDR3 spans 13 amino acids. The V gene's germline CDR1 is SQVTM and CDR2 ANQGSEA. The J segment lost 4 bases and the V segment lost 7 bases, leaving 4 bases of the junction unmatched. The CDR3 protein is CSDRLAGGYEQYF. CDR3 sequence (DNA): TGCAGCGACCGACTAGCGGGAGGATACGAGCAGTACTTC.

The chain recombines TRBV29-1 with TRBJ1-2; tentatively, D is TRBD1 (5 bases). Germline V gene lookup returns CDR1 SQVTM and CDR2 ANQGSEA. CDR3 length: 14 residues. The germline V and J ends were trimmed by 3 bases and 7 bases, with 18 bases remaining between them. CDR3 DNA sequence: TGCAGCGTTGACGCCGTCAGGGAGTCGGGTGGCTACACCTTC. Its translation: CSVDAVRESGGYTF.

V gene TRBV6-5 combines with J gene TRBJ2-3, with D tentatively TRBD2 (6 bases). Germline V gives CDR1 MNHEY, CDR2 SVGAGI. The V end was cut by 6 bases, the J end by 1 base, with 14 bases between. The CDR3 has 15 amino acids. The CDR3 DNA reads as TGTGCCAGCAGGGGAGCGGGTAGACGCACAGATACGCAGTATTTT. This codes for CASRGAGRRTDTQYF.

This clonotype occurred a few times. The gene calls are TRBV20-1 and TRBJ2-5, with D perhaps TRBD2 (5 bases). The DNA end is more similar to TRBJ2-7, so the J call may be wrong. The CDR3 loop spans 15 amino acids. From germline, CDR1 is DFQATT and CDR2 SNEGSKA (reference sequence). The CDR3 DNA sequence: TGCAGTGCTAGAGAACCCGGCGGGTTTAAGGGCGAGCAGTACTTC. It codes for CSAREPGGFKGEQYF.

The rearrangement uses TRBV14 and TRBJ2-7; 8 nucleotides match TRBD1. The V gene end was trimmed by 5 bases and the J gene end by 2 bases; junction bases not matched to a gene: 11. The CDR3 spans 16 residues. CDR1 and CDR2 from the germline V gene are SGHDN and FVKESK. The CDR3 region has the DNA TGTGCCAGCAGCGCGCGGACAGGGTGGGAGGCCTACGAGCAGTACTTC. It codes for CASSARTGWEAYEQYF.

This clonotype was recorded a few times. Relative to the germline gene, one junction end is altered; a read error may explain this. The CDR3 DNA sequence: TGTGCTAGCAGCTTATCTACAGACAATGAGCAGTTCTTC. This encodes CASSLSTDNEQFF. The V and J genes are TRBV7-7 and TRBJ2-1; D call uncertain. CDR1 and CDR2 (germline): SSHAT, FNYEAQ (reference sequence). The CDR3 is made up of 13 amino acids.

CDR3 sequence: CSAAGTGIYNEQFF. CDR3 DNA sequence: TGCAGCGCGGCCGGGACAGGGATTTACAATGAGCAGTTCTTC. This chain connects TRBV29-1 to TRBJ2-1; 9 bases map to TRBD1. Germline-derived CDR1 and CDR2 are SQVTM and ANQGSEA. The CDR3 consists of 14 residues. J gave up 4 bases and V 7 bases, and 8 bases lay outside the gene matches.

This clonotype was seen a handful of times. The CDR3, as DNA: TGTGCCAGCGCCCTGGGACACTACAGCGACAATGAGCAGTTCTTC. Its protein is CASALGHYSDNEQFF. The rearrangement links TRBV7-9 to TRBJ2-1; the D gene is possibly TRBD1 (6 bases). CDR1 and CDR2 (germline): SEHNR, FQNEAQ (reference sequence). V was trimmed by 8 bases and J by 5 bases, leaving 19 bases between them. The CDR3 is made up of 15 amino acids.

The J gene is TRBJ2-5, the V gene TRBV13; 9 bases are a match to TRBD1. The end of the DNA fits TRBJ2-7 better, so the J call may be wrong. The CDR3 is 16 residues long. CDR1 and CDR2 from the germline V gene are PRHDT and FYEKMQ (reference sequence). CDR3 DNA: TGTGCCAGCAGCTTAGTATCCGGGACAGGGTTCCACGAGCAGTACTTC. Encoded protein: CASSLVSGTGFHEQYF.